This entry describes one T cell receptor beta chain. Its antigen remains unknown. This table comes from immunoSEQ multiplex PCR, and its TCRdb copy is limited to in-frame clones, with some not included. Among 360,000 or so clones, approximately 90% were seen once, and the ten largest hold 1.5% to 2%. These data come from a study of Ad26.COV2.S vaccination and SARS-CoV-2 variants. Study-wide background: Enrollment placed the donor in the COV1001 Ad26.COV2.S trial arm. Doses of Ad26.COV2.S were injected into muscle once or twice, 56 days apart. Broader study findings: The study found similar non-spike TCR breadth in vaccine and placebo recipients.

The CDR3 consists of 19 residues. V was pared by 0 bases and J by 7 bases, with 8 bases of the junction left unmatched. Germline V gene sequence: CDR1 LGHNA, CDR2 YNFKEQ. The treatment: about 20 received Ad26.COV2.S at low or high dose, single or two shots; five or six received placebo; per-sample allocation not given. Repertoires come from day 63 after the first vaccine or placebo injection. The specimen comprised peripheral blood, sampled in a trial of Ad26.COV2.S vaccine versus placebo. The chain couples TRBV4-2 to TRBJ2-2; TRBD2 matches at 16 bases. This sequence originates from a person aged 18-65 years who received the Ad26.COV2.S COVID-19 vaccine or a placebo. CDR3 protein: CASSQERGLAGGPGGELFF. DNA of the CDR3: TGTGCCAGCAGCCAAGAGAGGGGACTAGCGGGAGGGCCCGGCGGGGAGCTGTTTTTT.